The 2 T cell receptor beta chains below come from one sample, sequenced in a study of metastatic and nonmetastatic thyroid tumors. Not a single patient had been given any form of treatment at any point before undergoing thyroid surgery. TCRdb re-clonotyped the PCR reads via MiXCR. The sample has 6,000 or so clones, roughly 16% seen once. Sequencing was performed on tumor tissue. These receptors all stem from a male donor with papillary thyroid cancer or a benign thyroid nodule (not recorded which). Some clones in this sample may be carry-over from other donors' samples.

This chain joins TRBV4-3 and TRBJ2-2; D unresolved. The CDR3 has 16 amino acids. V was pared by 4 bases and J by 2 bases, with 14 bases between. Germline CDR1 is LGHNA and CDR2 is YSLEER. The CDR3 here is CASSRKPCHNTGELFF. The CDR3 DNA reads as TGCGCCAGCAGCCGAAAGCCGTGTCATAACACCGGGGAGCTGTTTTTT.

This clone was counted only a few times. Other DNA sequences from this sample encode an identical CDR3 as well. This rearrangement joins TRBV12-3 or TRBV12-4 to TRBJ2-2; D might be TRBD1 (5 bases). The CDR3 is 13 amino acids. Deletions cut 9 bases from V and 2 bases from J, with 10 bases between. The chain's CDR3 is CASRTPNTGELFF. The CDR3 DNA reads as TGTGCCAGTAGGACACCTAACACCGGGGAGCTGTTTTTT.